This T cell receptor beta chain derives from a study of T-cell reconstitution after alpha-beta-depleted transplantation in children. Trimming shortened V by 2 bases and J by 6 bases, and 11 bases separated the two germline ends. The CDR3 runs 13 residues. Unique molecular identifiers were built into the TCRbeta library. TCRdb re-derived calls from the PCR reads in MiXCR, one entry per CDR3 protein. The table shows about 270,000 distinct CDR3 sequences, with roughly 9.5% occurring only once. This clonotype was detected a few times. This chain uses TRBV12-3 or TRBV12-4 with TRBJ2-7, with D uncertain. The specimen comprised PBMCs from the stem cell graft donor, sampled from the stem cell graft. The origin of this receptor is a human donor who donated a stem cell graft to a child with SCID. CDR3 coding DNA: TGTGCCAGCAGTTTAAGGCTGTGGGGCGAGCAGTACTTC. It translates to CASSLRLWGEQYF.